This note documents a single TCR beta chain sequence. Its specificity is unknown. The data were obtained in a study of cytomegalovirus exposure and HLA in healthy donors. These donors were members of the roughly 120-subject validation cohort, a group separate from the approximately 670-subject first cohort. The CDR3 has 17 amino acids. The germline V and J ends were trimmed by 0 bases and 3 bases, with 15 bases remaining between them. The germline V gene encodes CDR1 LNHNV and CDR2 YYDKDF (reference sequence). Regarding the study as a whole: Altogether, some 170 TCR beta chains were recorded as cytomegalovirus-associated. TCR sequences were mostly rare, though some public TCRs occurred in many donors.

Profiling relied on immunoSEQ multiplex PCR, and the TCRdb table lists in-frame clones only, not all of them. The sample has some 250,000 clones; 85% to 90% are singletons. The chain recombines TRBV15 with TRBJ2-1, with a weak D call TRBD2 (7 bases). The specimen was PBMCs. The source of this sequence is a woman aged 18 to 35 in good health and CMV-seronegative. The CDR3 loop reads CATSRDSLRGGYNEQFF. The CDR3 region has the DNA TGTGCCACCAGCAGAGATTCATTGAGGGGGGGCTACAATGAGCAGTTCTTC.